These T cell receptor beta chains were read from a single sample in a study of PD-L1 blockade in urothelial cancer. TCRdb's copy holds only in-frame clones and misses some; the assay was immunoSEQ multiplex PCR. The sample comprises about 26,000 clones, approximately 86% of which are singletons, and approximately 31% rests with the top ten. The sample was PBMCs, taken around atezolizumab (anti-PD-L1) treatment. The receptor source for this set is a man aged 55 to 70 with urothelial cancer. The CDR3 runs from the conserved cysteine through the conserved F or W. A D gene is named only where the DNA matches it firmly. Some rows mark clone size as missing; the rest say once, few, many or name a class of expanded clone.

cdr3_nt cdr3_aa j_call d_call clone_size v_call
TGTGCCAGCAGCTTAGTTCCCGGTCCCCTGAATGAGCAGTTCTTC CASSLVPGPLNEQFF TRBJ2-1 NA NA TRBV11-3
TGTGCCAGTAGTATAGGGCTTTGGAGGACAGGGCGGACTAACTATGGCTACACCTTC CASSIGLWRTGRTNYGYTF TRBJ1-2 TRBD1 NA TRBV19
TGTGCCAGCAGACCTAGGTATACAGATACGCAGTATTTT CASRPRYTDTQYF TRBJ2-3 NA few TRBV7-9
TGTGCCAGCAGAGAGGAGGTTTCGGACTATGGCTACACCTTC CASREEVSDYGYTF TRBJ1-2 NA NA TRBV2
TGTGCCAGCAGCCAAACCGGGACAGGGGGGTCGACCTACGAGCAGTACTTC CASSQTGTGGSTYEQYF TRBJ2-7 TRBD1 NA TRBV4-2
TGCGCCAGCCGGGATCAGGAGACCCAGTACTTC CASRDQETQYF TRBJ2-5 NA NA TRBV5-1
TGTGCCAGCAGGGCCCCCTGGCGGGTGTACGAGCAGTACTTC CASRAPWRVYEQYF TRBJ2-7 NA NA TRBV27
TGTGCCAGCTCACAGCGGGAGTCTGGCTACACCTTC CASSQRESGYTF TRBJ1-2 NA few TRBV18
TGCGCCAGCAGCCAAGATTTTGAAGCCCTTAAAACGGGCTACACCTTC CASSQDFEALKTGYTF TRBJ1-2 NA NA TRBV4-3
TGTGCCAGCAGCCATGGGACTAGCGGGCTACACAATGAGCAGTTCTTC CASSHGTSGLHNEQFF TRBJ2-1 TRBD2 NA TRBV4-2
TGTGCCAGCAGCACCGGGGACATAATCACAGATACGCAGTATTTT CASSTGDIITDTQYF TRBJ2-3 NA NA TRBV9
TGTGCCAGCAGTGTACGCGGGCTGAACACTGAAGCTTTCTTT CASSVRGLNTEAFF TRBJ1-1 NA NA TRBV2
TGTGCCATCAGATCCCGAGACACAGAGACCCAGTACTTC CAIRSRDTETQYF TRBJ2-5 NA NA TRBV10-3
TGTGCCAGCAGGCGACTAGCGGGAGTAGGTTATGAGCAGTTCTTC CASRRLAGVGYEQFF TRBJ2-1 TRBD2 NA TRBV5-8
TGCGCCAGCAGCAGGGGCCAGGGGACTAGGACGCAGCAGTACTTC CASSRGQGTRTQQYF TRBJ2-7 TRBD2 NA TRBV5-1
TGTGCCAGCTCGAGTGGGGGGGTCTCCTACAATGAGCAGTTCTTC CASSSGGVSYNEQFF TRBJ2-1 TRBD2 NA TRBV27
TGTGCCAGCAGCTCTTCGACTAGCGGGAGGTCTGCTGGGGCCAACGTCCTGACTTTC CASSSSTSGRSAGANVLTF TRBJ2-6 TRBD2 NA TRBV13
TGTGCCAGCAGCTTAGAACAGGGATACACTGAAGCTTTCTTT CASSLEQGYTEAFF TRBJ1-1 NA NA TRBV11-1
TGTGCCAGCAGCCCGCAGAGAGGCAGCGTGAACACTGAAGCTTTCTTT CASSPQRGSVNTEAFF TRBJ1-1 NA NA TRBV5-4
TGCGCCAGCAGCTCTGGACTAGCGGCCTGGAGAGATACGCAGTATTTT CASSSGLAAWRDTQYF TRBJ2-3 TRBD2 NA TRBV5-1
TGTGCCAGTAGCCAGCAGGGGGCTGCCTATGGCTACACCTTC CASSQQGAAYGYTF TRBJ1-2 TRBD1 NA TRBV19
TGTGCCAGCAGCCTACTTCAGGGGTATAGGCCCAATCAGCCCCAGCATTTT CASSLLQGYRPNQPQHF TRBJ1-5 NA NA TRBV7-8
TGTGCCAGCACCACGGGCAGGGGGCGGTACAATGAGCAGTTCTTC CASTTGRGRYNEQFF TRBJ2-1 TRBD1 NA TRBV6-1
TGTGCCAGCAGCCTTGGTGGGCAGGGGAACACTGAAGCTTTCTTT CASSLGGQGNTEAFF TRBJ1-1 NA NA TRBV7-3
TGTGCCAGCAGCACAACCTACGAGCAGTACTTC CASSTTYEQYF TRBJ2-7 NA NA TRBV6-1
TGTGCCAGCAGTGATTTCGGCGGGAGGGCGTCCTACAATGAGCAGTTCTTC CASSDFGGRASYNEQFF TRBJ2-1 TRBD2 NA TRBV2
TGTGCCACCAGCAGGAGACAGGGCATCACCGGGGAGCTGTTTTTT CATSRRQGITGELFF TRBJ2-2 TRBD1 NA TRBV15
TGTGCCAGCAGCTTAGGCCTCTACGAGCAGTACTTC CASSLGLYEQYF TRBJ2-7 NA NA TRBV13
TGTGCCAGCGACAAACCAGACAGGGGGACCTACGAGCAGTACTTC CASDKPDRGTYEQYF TRBJ2-7 TRBD1 NA TRBV6-4
TGTGCCTGGACCGGAGCGGGACAGGGGGTAGGCTACACCTTC CAWTGAGQGVGYTF TRBJ1-2 TRBD1 NA TRBV30
TGTGCCAGCAGCTCCGGCACGGGGGAGACCCAGTACTTC CASSSGTGETQYF TRBJ2-5 NA NA TRBV9
TGTGCCAGCAGAGTCTCTAGCGGTTATTACAATGAGCAGTTCTTC CASRVSSGYYNEQFF TRBJ2-1 TRBD2 NA TRBV2
TGTGCCAGCAGCCCAGAGATTGTGGAGAAAAAACTGTTTTTT CASSPEIVEKKLFF TRBJ1-4 NA NA TRBV7-8
TGTGCCAGCAGCTCGTCTAGCGGGAGTAAACTGGAGACCCAGTACTTC CASSSSSGSKLETQYF TRBJ2-5 TRBD2 once TRBV11-2
TGTGCCAGCAGTGCCACAGCCGGGATCTACGAGCAGTACTTC CASSATAGIYEQYF TRBJ2-7 NA NA TRBV6-1
TGTGCCAGCAGCCTTGGGGACAGGGGTTCTGAGGAGCAGTACTTC CASSLGDRGSEEQYF TRBJ2-7 TRBD1 NA TRBV11-1
TGTGCCAGCTCACTCGGGACTCAGAACACTGAAGCTTTCTTT CASSLGTQNTEAFF TRBJ1-1 NA few TRBV18
TGTGCCAGCACCCGCAGGGTGACAGATACGCAGTATTTT CASTRRVTDTQYF TRBJ2-3 NA NA TRBV6-5
TGTGCCTCCGAGGGGACAGTAGATGGCTACACCTTC CASEGTVDGYTF TRBJ1-2 TRBD1 NA TRBV30
TGTGCTAGCAGCTTCTCAGGGGGGAGCACCGGGGAGCTGTTTTTT CASSFSGGSTGELFF TRBJ2-2 NA NA TRBV7-7
TGTGCCAGCAGCTCCGGTCGGGAGGGGTACAATGAGCAGTTCTTC CASSSGREGYNEQFF TRBJ2-1 TRBD2 NA TRBV13
TGTGCCAGCGAACAACAGAACTATGGCTACACCTTC CASEQQNYGYTF TRBJ1-2 NA NA TRBV19
TGCGCCAGCAGCTTGTTGCCTAGTAGCGAGACCCAGTACTTC CASSLLPSSETQYF TRBJ2-5 NA NA TRBV5-1
TGTGCCAGCAGCCCCTCAGGGGACAATCAGCCCCAGCATTTT CASSPSGDNQPQHF TRBJ1-5 NA NA TRBV7-9
TGTGCCAGTAGTCCTAGCGGGCGGAGCACAGATACGCAGTATTTT CASSPSGRSTDTQYF TRBJ2-3 TRBD2 NA TRBV19
TGTGCCTGGAGTTCAAGGGGGCTTGGCTACACCTTC CAWSSRGLGYTF TRBJ1-2 TRBD1 NA TRBV30
TGTGCCAGCCTCATACAACCAGGTGACCGGCCCTTCTTC CASLIQPGDRPFF TRBJ2-1 NA NA TRBV6-6
TGTGCCAGCGGACTAGCGGTCTACGATGAGCAGTTCTTC CASGLAVYDEQFF TRBJ2-1 TRBD2 once TRBV2
TGTGCCAGCAGTGAAGGACAGATCCACACTGAAGCTTTCTTT CASSEGQIHTEAFF TRBJ1-1 NA NA TRBV6-1
TGCGCCAGCAGCTTGACTTCGCCGGGAGGGACGCAGTATTTT CASSLTSPGGTQYF TRBJ2-3 TRBD2 NA TRBV5-1
TGTGCCAGCAGCCGGACATACGAGCAGTACTTC CASSRTYEQYF TRBJ2-7 NA NA TRBV11-2
TGCGCCAGCAGCCAAGTAGGGGTTGGTAGCTATGGCTACACCTTC CASSQVGVGSYGYTF TRBJ1-2 NA NA TRBV4-1
TGTGCCACCAGCAGAGTTCCTTCAGGGGCTGACGAGCAGTACTTC CATSRVPSGADEQYF TRBJ2-7 NA once TRBV15
TGTGCCAGCAGCCCTGCGGGACTCGGCTCCTACGAGCAGTACTTC CASSPAGLGSYEQYF TRBJ2-7 NA NA TRBV5-4
TGTGCCAGCTCACCTCTTGGGGACAGGGCGACTGAAGCTTTCTTT CASSPLGDRATEAFF TRBJ1-1 TRBD1 NA TRBV18